The sequence of this T cell receptor (beta chain) was determined in a study of CD8 T cells in ankylosing spondylitis. General study results and limits: Clones linked to disease were reported to show significant enrichment in matched ankylosing spondylitis synovial fluid. A TCR beta motif made of fewer than ten highly homologous variants seemed typical of ankylosing spondylitis blood.

It was by quantitative 5'-RACE with molecular barcodes that TCR beta libraries were made. TCRdb itself ran the 5' RACE reads through MiXCR, one entry per CDR3 protein. The data hold about 460,000 distinct CDR3 sequences, with approximately 5% observed a single time. This clonotype was detected ten times or more. Its antigen remains unidentified. There are 15 residues in the CDR3. Germline lookup yields CDR1 MDHEN and CDR2 SYDVKM. V lost 6 bases, J lost 5 bases, and 13 bases stayed unmatched. The specimen was blood, either unsorted or a sorted T cell fraction (not recorded which). This clonotype originated in a male donor with ankylosing spondylitis. This chain joins TRBV28 and TRBJ2-7; 7 bases line up with TRBD2. As DNA, the CDR3 is TGTGCCAGCAGCTTTGCGGGAGTTAATAACAACGAGCAGTACTTC. Its protein is CASSFAGVNNNEQYF.